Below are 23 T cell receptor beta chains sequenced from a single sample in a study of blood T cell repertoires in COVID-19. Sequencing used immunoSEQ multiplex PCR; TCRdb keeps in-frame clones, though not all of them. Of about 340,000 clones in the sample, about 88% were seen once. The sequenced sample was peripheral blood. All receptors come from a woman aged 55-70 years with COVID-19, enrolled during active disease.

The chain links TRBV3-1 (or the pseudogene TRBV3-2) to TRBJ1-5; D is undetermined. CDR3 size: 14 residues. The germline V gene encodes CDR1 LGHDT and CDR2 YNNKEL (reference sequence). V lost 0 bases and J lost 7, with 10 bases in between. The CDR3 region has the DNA TGTGCCAGCAGCCAAGATCTTAACAGCCAGCCCCAGCATTTT. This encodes CASSQDLNSQPQHF.

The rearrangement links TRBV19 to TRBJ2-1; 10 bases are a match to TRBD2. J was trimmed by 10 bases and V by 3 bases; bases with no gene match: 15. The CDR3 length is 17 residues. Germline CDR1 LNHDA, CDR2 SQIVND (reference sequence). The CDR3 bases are TGTGCCAGTAGTATTTGGCTAGCGGGGGCCGTACAATGGGAGCAGTTCTTC. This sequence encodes CASSIWLAGAVQWEQFF. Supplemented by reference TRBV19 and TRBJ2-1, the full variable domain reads DGGITQSPKYLFRKEGQNVTLSCEQNLNHDAMYWYRQDPGQGLRLIYYSQIVNDFQKGDIAEGYSVSREKKESFPLTVTSAQKNPTAFYLCASSIWLAGAVQWEQFFGPGTRLTVL.

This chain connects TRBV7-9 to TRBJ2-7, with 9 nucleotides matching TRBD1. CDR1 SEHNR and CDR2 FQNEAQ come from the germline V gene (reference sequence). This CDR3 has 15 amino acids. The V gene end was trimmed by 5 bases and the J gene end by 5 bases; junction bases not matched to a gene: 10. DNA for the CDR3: TGTGCCAGCAGCCGGACAGGGGATCCCCTAGACGAGCAGTACTTC. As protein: CASSRTGDPLDEQYF.

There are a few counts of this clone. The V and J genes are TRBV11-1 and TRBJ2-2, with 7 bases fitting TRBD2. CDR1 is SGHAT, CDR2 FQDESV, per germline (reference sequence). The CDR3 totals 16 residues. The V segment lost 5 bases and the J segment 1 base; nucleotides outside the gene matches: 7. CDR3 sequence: CASSPKRGLNTGELFF. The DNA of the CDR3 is TGTGCCAGCAGCCCAAAGCGGGGCTTGAACACCGGGGAGCTGTTTTTT.

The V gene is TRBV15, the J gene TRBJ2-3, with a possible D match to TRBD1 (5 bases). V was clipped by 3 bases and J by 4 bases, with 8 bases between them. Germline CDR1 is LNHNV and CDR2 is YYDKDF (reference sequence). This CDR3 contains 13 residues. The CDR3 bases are TGTGCCACCAGCAGTCAGACAGCAGATACGCAGTATTTT. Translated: CATSSQTADTQYF.

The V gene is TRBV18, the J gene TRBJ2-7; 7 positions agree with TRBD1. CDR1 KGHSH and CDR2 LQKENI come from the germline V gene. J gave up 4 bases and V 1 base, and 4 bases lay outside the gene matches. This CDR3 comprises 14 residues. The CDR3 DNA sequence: TGTGCCAGCTCACCACGTACGACAGGGTACGAGCAGTACTTC. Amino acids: CASSPRTTGYEQYF.

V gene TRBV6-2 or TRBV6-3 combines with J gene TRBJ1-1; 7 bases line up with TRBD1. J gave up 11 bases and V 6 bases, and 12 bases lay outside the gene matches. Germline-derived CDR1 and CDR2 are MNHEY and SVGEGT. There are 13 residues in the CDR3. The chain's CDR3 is CASSLTGLGTAFF. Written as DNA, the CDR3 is TGTGCCAGCAGCCTGACAGGGCTGGGGACGGCTTTCTTT.

This CDR3 is CASSFAGSNEQFF. CDR3 nucleotide sequence: TGTGCCAGCAGCTTTGCCGGTAGCAATGAGCAGTTCTTC. This chain uses TRBV11-2 with TRBJ2-1; unclear D gene. The CDR3 runs to 13 residues. The germline V gene encodes CDR1 SGHAT and CDR2 FQNNGV. The V gene lost 3 bases and the J gene lost 6 bases, with 9 bases spanning the gap.

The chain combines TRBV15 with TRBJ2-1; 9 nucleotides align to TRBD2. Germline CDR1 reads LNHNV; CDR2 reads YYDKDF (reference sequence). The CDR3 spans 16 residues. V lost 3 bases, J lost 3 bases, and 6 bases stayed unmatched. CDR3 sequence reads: CATSRSGGNIYNEQFF. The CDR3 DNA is TGTGCCACCAGCAGGAGCGGGGGGAACATCTACAATGAGCAGTTCTTC.

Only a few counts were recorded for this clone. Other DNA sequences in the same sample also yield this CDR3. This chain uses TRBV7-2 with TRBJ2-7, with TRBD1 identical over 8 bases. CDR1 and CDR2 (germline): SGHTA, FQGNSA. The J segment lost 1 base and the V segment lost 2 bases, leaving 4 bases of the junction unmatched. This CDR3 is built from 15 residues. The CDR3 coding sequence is TGTGCCAGCAGCTTAATAGGGACAGGTTCCTACGAGCAGTACTTC. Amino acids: CASSLIGTGSYEQYF. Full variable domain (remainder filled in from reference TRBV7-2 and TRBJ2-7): GAGVSQSPSNKVTEKGKDVELRCDPISGHTALYWYRQSLGQGLEFLIYFQGNSAPDKSGLPSDRFSAERTGGSVSTLTIQRTQQEDSAVYLCASSLIGTGSYEQYFGPGTRLTVT.

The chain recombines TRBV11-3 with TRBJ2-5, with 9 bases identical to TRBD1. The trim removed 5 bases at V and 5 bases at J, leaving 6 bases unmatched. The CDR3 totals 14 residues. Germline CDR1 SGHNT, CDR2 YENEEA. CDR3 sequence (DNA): TGTGCCAGCAGCCCTGGGACAGGGTATGAGACCCAGTACTTC. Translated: CASSPGTGYETQYF.

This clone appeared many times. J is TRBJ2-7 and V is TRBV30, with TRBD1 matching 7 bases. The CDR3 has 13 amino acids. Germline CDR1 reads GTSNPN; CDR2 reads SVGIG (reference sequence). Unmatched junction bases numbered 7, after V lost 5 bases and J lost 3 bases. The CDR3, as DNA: TGTGCCTGGGACAGGGTAAAGGGCTACGAGCAGTACTTC. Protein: CAWDRVKGYEQYF.

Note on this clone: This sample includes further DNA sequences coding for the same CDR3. The CDR3 nucleotides read TGTGCCAGCAGCGTAGCCGGGAACTATGGCTACACCTTC. Protein: CASSVAGNYGYTF. V is TRBV9 and J is TRBJ1-2; unclear D gene. The V gene lost 0 bases and the J gene lost 2 bases, with 5 bases spanning the gap. Germline CDR1 SGDLS, CDR2 YYNGEE. CDR3 length equals 13 residues.

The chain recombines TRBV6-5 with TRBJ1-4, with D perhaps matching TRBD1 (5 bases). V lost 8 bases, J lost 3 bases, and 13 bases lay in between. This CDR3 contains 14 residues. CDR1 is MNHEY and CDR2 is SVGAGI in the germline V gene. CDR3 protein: CASLLGRSNEKLFF. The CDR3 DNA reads TGTGCCAGCTTGTTGGGGCGGTCTAATGAAAAACTGTTTTTT.

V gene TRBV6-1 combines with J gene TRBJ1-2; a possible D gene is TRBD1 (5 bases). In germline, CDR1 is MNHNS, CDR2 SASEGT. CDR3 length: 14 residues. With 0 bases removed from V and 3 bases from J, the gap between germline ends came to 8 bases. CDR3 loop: CASSEARVDYGYTF. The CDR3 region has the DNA TGTGCCAGCAGTGAAGCCAGGGTAGACTATGGCTACACCTTC.

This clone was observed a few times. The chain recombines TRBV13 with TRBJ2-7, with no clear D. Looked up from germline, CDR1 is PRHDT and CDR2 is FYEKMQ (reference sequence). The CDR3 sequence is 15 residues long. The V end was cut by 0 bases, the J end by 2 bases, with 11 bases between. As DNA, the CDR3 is TGTGCCAGCAGCTTAGGCCCTGACCGGGCCTACGAGCAGTACTTC. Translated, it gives CASSLGPDRAYEQYF.

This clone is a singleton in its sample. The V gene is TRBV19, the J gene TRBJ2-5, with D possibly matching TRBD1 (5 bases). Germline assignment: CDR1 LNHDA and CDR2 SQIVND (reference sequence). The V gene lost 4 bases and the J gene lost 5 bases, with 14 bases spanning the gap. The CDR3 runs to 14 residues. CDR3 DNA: TGTGCCAGTAGTAAGACAGCCGTGGGGGAGACCCAGTACTTC. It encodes CASSKTAVGETQYF.

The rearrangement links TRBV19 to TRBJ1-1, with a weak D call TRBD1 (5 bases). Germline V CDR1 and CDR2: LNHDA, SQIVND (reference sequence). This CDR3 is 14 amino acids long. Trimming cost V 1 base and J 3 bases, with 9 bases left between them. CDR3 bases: TGTGCCAGTAGTATAGGGGGAGGGGACACTGAAGCTTTCTTT. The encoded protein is CASSIGGGDTEAFF.

CDR3 loop: CASSTLGGRGSQETQYF. CDR3 DNA sequence: TGTGCCAGCAGCACCTTGGGGGGGCGGGGGTCCCAAGAGACCCAGTACTTC. The J gene is TRBJ2-5, the V gene TRBV5-4, with D possibly matching TRBD2 (7 bases). Germline CDR1 reads SGHNT; CDR2 reads YYREEE (reference sequence). CDR3 length: 17 residues. Trimming removed 4 bases at V and 1 base at J, with 20 bases between.

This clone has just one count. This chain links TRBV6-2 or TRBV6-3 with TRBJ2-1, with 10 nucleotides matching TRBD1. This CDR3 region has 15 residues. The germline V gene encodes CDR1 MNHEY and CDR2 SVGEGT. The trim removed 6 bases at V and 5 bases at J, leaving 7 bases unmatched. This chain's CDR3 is CASSRDRGLHNEQFF. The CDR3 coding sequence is TGTGCCAGCAGCCGCGACAGGGGGCTCCACAATGAGCAGTTCTTC.

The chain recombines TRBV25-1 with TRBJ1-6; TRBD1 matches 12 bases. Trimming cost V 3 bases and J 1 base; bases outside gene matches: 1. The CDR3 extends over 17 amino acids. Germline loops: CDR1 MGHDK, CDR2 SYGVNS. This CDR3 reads CASSEGQGASYNSPLHF. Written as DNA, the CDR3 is TGTGCCAGCAGTGAGGGACAGGGGGCTTCCTATAATTCACCCCTCCACTTT.

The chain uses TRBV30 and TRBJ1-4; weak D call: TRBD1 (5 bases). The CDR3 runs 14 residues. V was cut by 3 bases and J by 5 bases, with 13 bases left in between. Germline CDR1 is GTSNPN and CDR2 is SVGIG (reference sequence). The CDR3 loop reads CAWRLDGGNEKLFF. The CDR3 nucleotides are TGTGCCTGGAGGCTTGACGGGGGAAATGAAAAACTGTTTTTT.

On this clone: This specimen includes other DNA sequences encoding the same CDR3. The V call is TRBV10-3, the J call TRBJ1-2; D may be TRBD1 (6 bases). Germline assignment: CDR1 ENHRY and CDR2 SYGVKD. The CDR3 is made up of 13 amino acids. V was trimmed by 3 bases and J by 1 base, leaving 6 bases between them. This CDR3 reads CAISEQGNYGYTF. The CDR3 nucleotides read TGTGCCATCAGTGAACAGGGTAACTATGGCTACACCTTC.